This is a list of T cell receptor beta chains from one sample in a study of early T cells in non-severe SARS-CoV-2 infection. TCRdb used MiXCR to reprocess the 5' RACE reads, holding one entry per CDR3 protein. The sample gives tens of thousands of distinct CDR3 sequences, less than 15% of which show up once; about 8.3% is in the top ten. The sample was whole blood. The receptors here all came from an adult who was a healthcare worker with PCR-confirmed SARS-CoV-2 infection or an uninfected control (not recorded which). Each CDR3 is given without its conserved first and last residue. Each record gives: CDR3 length, V gene, CDR3 protein.

CDR3 length: 13; V gene: TRBV2; CDR3 protein: ASKGLAGGYNEQF
CDR3 length: 11; V gene: TRBV7-2; CDR3 protein: ASSLNNGNEQY
CDR3 length: 16; V gene: TRBV29-1; CDR3 protein: SVEEWGPAGERTYEQY
CDR3 length: 12; V gene: TRBV15; CDR3 protein: ATSRDDGRKGAF
CDR3 length: 12; V gene: TRBV29-1; CDR3 protein: SVGGPTGWETQY
CDR3 length: 13; V gene: TRBV7-7; CDR3 protein: ASSPTGLNTGELF
CDR3 length: 12; V gene: TRBV29-1; CDR3 protein: SARAGTGGDEQY
CDR3 length: 12; V gene: TRBV3-1; CDR3 protein: ASSQDHAYNEQF
CDR3 length: 9; V gene: TRBV6-6; CDR3 protein: ASSELYEQY
CDR3 length: 12; V gene: TRBV3-1; CDR3 protein: ASSALAGALEQF
CDR3 length: 13; V gene: TRBV7-6; CDR3 protein: ASSLRTQSTDTQY
CDR3 length: 13; V gene: TRBV5-1; CDR3 protein: ASKIDRTPNYGYT
CDR3 length: 13; V gene: TRBV11-3; CDR3 protein: ASSLSGRDRNEQF
CDR3 length: 10; V gene: TRBV3-1; CDR3 protein: ASSPLGYEQF
CDR3 length: 13; V gene: TRBV11-3; CDR3 protein: ASSLGTSDSGELF
CDR3 length: 12; V gene: TRBV6-6; CDR3 protein: ASSSRTRNSPLH
CDR3 length: 11; V gene: TRBV25-1; CDR3 protein: ASSVKGNTEAF
CDR3 length: 10; V gene: TRBV29-1; CDR3 protein: SLGGAADTQY
CDR3 length: 13; V gene: TRBV7-3; CDR3 protein: ASSLGPGTVYGYT
CDR3 length: 11; V gene: TRBV20-1; CDR3 protein: SASRPGPYEQY
CDR3 length: 13; V gene: TRBV5-1; CDR3 protein: ASSLGQGGYNEQF
CDR3 length: 12; V gene: TRBV3-1; CDR3 protein: ASRHSGGNYEQY
CDR3 length: 13; V gene: TRBV21-1; CDR3 protein: ASSNEGAWMYEQY
CDR3 length: 12; V gene: TRBV12-3/TRBV12-4; CDR3 protein: ASNRQGQTYEQY
CDR3 length: 13; V gene: TRBV5-1; CDR3 protein: ASSQAGFNTGELF
CDR3 length: 12; V gene: TRBV28; CDR3 protein: ASSSGQPSYEQY
CDR3 length: 15; V gene: TRBV5-1; CDR3 protein: ASSLLASGRAYNEQF
CDR3 length: 13; V gene: TRBV28; CDR3 protein: ASKQSGTGNNEQF
CDR3 length: 12; V gene: TRBV18; CDR3 protein: ASSPGRANTEAF
CDR3 length: 11; V gene: TRBV19; CDR3 protein: ASSIGTAYEQY
CDR3 length: 13; V gene: TRBV7-7; CDR3 protein: ASSPFPGSLDSYT
CDR3 length: 12; V gene: TRBV7-2; CDR3 protein: ASSLRGYHTEAF
CDR3 length: 10; V gene: TRBV12-3/TRBV12-4; CDR3 protein: ASSLSRNTIY
CDR3 length: 12; V gene: TRBV18; CDR3 protein: ASSVDSGANVLT
CDR3 length: 12; V gene: TRBV27; CDR3 protein: ASSPTGGADEQY
CDR3 length: 11; V gene: TRBV7-8; CDR3 protein: ASSVTSQYEQY
CDR3 length: 11; V gene: TRBV20-1; CDR3 protein: SAAGSTNEKLF
CDR3 length: 11; V gene: TRBV7-6; CDR3 protein: ASSPHSKNIQY
CDR3 length: 13; V gene: TRBV12-3/TRBV12-4; CDR3 protein: ASSLARQASNIQY
CDR3 length: 9; V gene: TRBV2; CDR3 protein: ATYGAGELF
CDR3 length: 15; V gene: TRBV20-1; CDR3 protein: SAAGLAGGSPLSKQY
CDR3 length: 13; V gene: TRBV20-1; CDR3 protein: SASPRGWKNTEAF
CDR3 length: 14; V gene: TRBV3-1; CDR3 protein: ASSLLPGLDGDTQY
CDR3 length: 12; V gene: TRBV29-1; CDR3 protein: SVEAGAITDTQH
CDR3 length: 11; V gene: TRBV18; CDR3 protein: ASSLQGGTEAF
CDR3 length: 13; V gene: TRBV6-2/TRBV6-3; CDR3 protein: ASRSGAGGDREQY
CDR3 length: 12; V gene: TRBV24-1; CDR3 protein: ATSDLSGEETQY
CDR3 length: 15; V gene: TRBV6-5; CDR3 protein: ASSYSPPGSSGNTIY
CDR3 length: 13; V gene: TRBV5-1; CDR3 protein: ASSPSGTGYNEQF
CDR3 length: 12; V gene: TRBV5-1; CDR3 protein: ASSLAVSSYEQY
CDR3 length: 12; V gene: TRBV18; CDR3 protein: ASSRDRRGEEQF
CDR3 length: 14; V gene: TRBV29-1; CDR3 protein: SVEAPSGSRPDTQY
CDR3 length: 12; V gene: TRBV29-1; CDR3 protein: SVQDLSNTGELF
CDR3 length: 12; V gene: TRBV18; CDR3 protein: ASSPQRGNQPQH
CDR3 length: 14; V gene: TRBV6-2/TRBV6-3; CDR3 protein: ASRPSLAGPHGEQY
CDR3 length: 15; V gene: TRBV7-9; CDR3 protein: ASSFGPAPGRLYGYT
CDR3 length: 11; V gene: TRBV2; CDR3 protein: ASSVYLYNEQF
CDR3 length: 8; V gene: TRBV29-1; CDR3 protein: SALDEKLF
CDR3 length: 13; V gene: TRBV3-1; CDR3 protein: ASSQASALTGELF